Listed below are T cell receptor beta chains from one sample, sequenced in a study of cytomegalovirus exposure and HLA in healthy donors. Generated by immunoSEQ multiplex PCR, the TCRdb table keeps only in-frame clones and is missing some. The sample records more than 85,000 clones, roughly 80% being singletons. The sample was PBMCs. The receptors shown here come from a man aged 25 to 40 in good health and CMV-seropositive. The CDR3 runs from the conserved cysteine through the conserved F or W. The D gene is left open where the match is weak. Clone size is shown for a subset of rows, as once, few, many or a class of expanded clone.

v_call	d_call	clone_size	cdr3_length	j_call	cdr3_aa	cdr3_nt
TRBV5-1	TRBD2	.	16	TRBJ2-1	CASSPASGGSYNEQFF	TGCGCCAGCAGCCCCGCTAGCGGGGGCTCCTACAATGAGCAGTTCTTC
TRBV13	TRBD1	.	17	TRBJ2-5	CASSLYGQGAGWQTQYF	TGTGCCAGCAGCTTATACGGACAGGGCGCCGGGTGGCAGACCCAGTACTTC
TRBV19	TRBD2	.	15	TRBJ2-1	CASSPTSWGVNEQFF	TGTGCCAGTAGTCCGACTAGCTGGGGGGTGAATGAGCAGTTCTTC
TRBV2	.	many	15	TRBJ2-3	CASSERTADTDTQYF	TGTGCCAGCAGTGAAAGGACAGCCGACACAGATACGCAGTATTTT
TRBV30	.	.	12	TRBJ1-6	CAWSFGNSPLHF	TGTGCCTGGAGTTTCGGTAATTCACCCCTCCACTTT
TRBV5-1	.	.	16	TRBJ2-5	CASSLGIGQFQETQYF	TGCGCCAGCAGCTTGGGAATAGGACAGTTCCAAGAGACCCAGTACTTC
TRBV7-2	TRBD1	.	18	TRBJ1-6	CASSLGDRTGSGNSPLHF	TGTGCCAGCAGCTTAGGGGACAGAACTGGGTCAGGAAATTCACCCCTCCACTTT
TRBV18	.	many	15	TRBJ1-4	CASSPRARVEEKLFF	TGTGCCAGCTCACCACGTGCCAGGGTTGAGGAAAAACTGTTTTTT
TRBV28	.	many	14	TRBJ1-5	CASSPGQSRQPQHF	TGTGCCAGCAGTCCCGGACAGTCCCGGCAGCCCCAGCATTTT
TRBV12-5	.	.	15	TRBJ2-1	CASGRGQSSYNEQFF	TGTGCTAGTGGCCGAGGCCAGAGCTCCTACAATGAGCAGTTCTTC
TRBV19	TRBD1	.	16	TRBJ2-5	CASSKTTGGFLETQYF	TGTGCCAGTAGTAAAACGACAGGGGGTTTCTTGGAGACCCAGTACTTC
TRBV5-4	TRBD2	few	17	TRBJ2-1	CASSREGSGGLYNEQFF	TGTGCCAGCAGCCGTGAGGGTAGCGGGGGTCTTTACAATGAGCAGTTCTTC
TRBV5-1	.	.	14	TRBJ1-1	CASSFGPVNTEAFF	TGCGCCAGCAGCTTTGGGCCGGTTAACACTGAAGCTTTCTTT
TRBV29-1	.	.	15	TRBJ2-3	CSVTFGFKDTDTQYF	TGCAGTGTGACGTTCGGGTTTAAGGACACAGATACGCAGTATTTT
TRBV9	.	.	13	TRBJ1-1	CASSAGGGTEAFF	TGTGCCAGCAGCGCCGGGGGGGGCACTGAAGCTTTCTTT
TRBV19	.	once	15	TRBJ1-2	CASSIDRSRRGGYTF	TGTGCCAGTAGTATAGACCGGTCCCGCCGAGGGGGCTACACCTTC
TRBV28	TRBD1	.	16	TRBJ1-3	CASSLGTGLSGNTIYF	TGTGCCAGCAGTTTAGGGACAGGGCTCTCTGGAAACACCATATATTTT
TRBV7-9	.	once	14	TRBJ2-3	CASSLRQSADTQYF	TGTGCCAGCAGCCTAAGGCAAAGCGCAGATACGCAGTATTTT
TRBV6-1	TRBD1	once	15	TRBJ1-2	CASSGGQGRNYGYTF	TGTGCCAGCAGTGGGGGACAGGGCCGTAACTATGGCTACACCTTC